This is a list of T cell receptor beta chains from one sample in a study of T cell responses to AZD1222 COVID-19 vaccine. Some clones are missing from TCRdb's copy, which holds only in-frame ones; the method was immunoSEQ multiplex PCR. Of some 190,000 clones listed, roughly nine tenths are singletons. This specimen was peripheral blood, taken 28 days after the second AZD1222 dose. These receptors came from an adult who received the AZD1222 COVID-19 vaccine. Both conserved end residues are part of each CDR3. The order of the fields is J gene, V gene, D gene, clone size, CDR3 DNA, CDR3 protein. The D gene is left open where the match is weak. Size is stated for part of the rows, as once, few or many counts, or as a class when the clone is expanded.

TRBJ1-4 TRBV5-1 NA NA TGCGCCAGCAGTTCAATCGGGACTAATGAAAAACTGTTTTTT CASSSIGTNEKLFF
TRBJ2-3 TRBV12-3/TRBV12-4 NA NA TGTGCCAGCAGTTGGACAGCCACAGATACGCAGTATTTT CASSWTATDTQYF
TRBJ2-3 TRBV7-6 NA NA TGTGCCAGCAGCTTAAGCAGGGCTAGTACAGATACGCAGTATTTT CASSLSRASTDTQYF
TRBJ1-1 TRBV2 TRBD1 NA TGTGCCAGCAGTGGTTTAGGGGGCCTTGTCTCGGACACTGAAGCTTTCTTT CASSGLGGLVSDTEAFF
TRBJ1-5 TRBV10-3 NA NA TGTGCCATCAGTGGAGGAGGGAATCAGCCCCAGCATTTT CAISGGGNQPQHF
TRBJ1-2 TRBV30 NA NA TGTGCCTGGAGTGGGGGGGACTATGGCTACACCTTC CAWSGGDYGYTF
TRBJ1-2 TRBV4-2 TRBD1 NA TGTGCCAGCAGCCAAGGCGGACAGGGTGCTGGCTACACCTTC CASSQGGQGAGYTF
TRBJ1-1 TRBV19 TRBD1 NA TGTGCCAGTAGCGCCGGGACAGGGGGCCTGAACACTGAAGCTTTCTTT CASSAGTGGLNTEAFF
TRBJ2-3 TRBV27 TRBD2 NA TGTGCCAGCAGTTTGGGGAGACTAGCGGGAGTTACGGGCACAGATACGCAGTATTTT CASSLGRLAGVTGTDTQYF
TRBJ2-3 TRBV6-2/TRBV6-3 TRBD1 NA TGTGCCAGCAGCCCTGGACAGGGGGCGGTAGATACGCAGTATTTT CASSPGQGAVDTQYF
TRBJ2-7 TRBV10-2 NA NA TGCGCCAGCAGTGAGTTAGGCAGTTACGAGCAGTACTTC CASSELGSYEQYF
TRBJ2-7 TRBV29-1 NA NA TGCAGCTGTTCCGGGACGTCGAGCTCCTACGAGCAGTACTTC CSCSGTSSSYEQYF
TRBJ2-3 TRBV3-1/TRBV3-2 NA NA TGTGCCAGCAGCCGAAGCATCGATACGCAGTATTTT CASSRSIDTQYF
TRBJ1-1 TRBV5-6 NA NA TGTGCCAGCAGCCTACAGATTAAGGACACTGAAGCTTTCTTT CASSLQIKDTEAFF
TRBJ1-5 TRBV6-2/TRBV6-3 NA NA TGTGCCAGCAGTTACTCGCCGTATAGCAATCAGCCCCAGCATTTT CASSYSPYSNQPQHF
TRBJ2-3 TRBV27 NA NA TGTGCCAGCAGTTTAGGGAATGGGATTACGCAGTATTTT CASSLGNGITQYF
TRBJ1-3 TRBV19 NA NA TGTGCCAGTATTCTCGGAGGGACTGGAAACACCATATATTTT CASILGGTGNTIYF
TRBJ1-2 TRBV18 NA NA TGTGCCAGCTCACCACCGCCAGGGTTAGGAAATGGCTACACCTTC CASSPPPGLGNGYTF
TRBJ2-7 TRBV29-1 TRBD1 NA TGCAGCGTTCCCAAGGGGGCGGGTCCCTACGAGCAGTACTTC CSVPKGAGPYEQYF
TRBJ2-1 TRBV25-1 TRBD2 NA TGTGCCAGCGGCTTACAAGCGGGGGCTAGGTACAATGAGCAGTTCTTC CASGLQAGARYNEQFF
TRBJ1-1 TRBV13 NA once TGTGCCAGCAGCTTTCGTCAGAACACTGAAGCTTTCTTT CASSFRQNTEAFF
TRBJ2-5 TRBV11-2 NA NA TGTGCCAGCAGCCCAGAGCGGTTACAAGAGACCCAGTACTTC CASSPERLQETQYF
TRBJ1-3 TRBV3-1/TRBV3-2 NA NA TGTGCCAGCAGCTGGAGAGGGAATGGAAACACCATATATTTT CASSWRGNGNTIYF
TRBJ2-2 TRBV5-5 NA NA TGTGCCAGCAGCTTGTTTATAGAAACCGGGGAGCTGTTTTTT CASSLFIETGELFF
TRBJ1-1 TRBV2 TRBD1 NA TGTGCCAGCAGTGCAGACAGGGGGGTAGGTACTGAAGCTTTCTTT CASSADRGVGTEAFF
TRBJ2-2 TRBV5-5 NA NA TGTGCCAGCAGTCCTCGGAACAGGGTAGAAAACACCGGGGAGCTGTTTTTT CASSPRNRVENTGELFF
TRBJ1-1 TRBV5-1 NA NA TGCGCCAGCAGTCTTGGTACAGGGCGCGTTGGTGAAGCTTTCTTT CASSLGTGRVGEAFF
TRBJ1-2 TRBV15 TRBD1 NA TGTGCCACCAGCAACAGGGGGTCGATCTATGGCTACACCTTC CATSNRGSIYGYTF
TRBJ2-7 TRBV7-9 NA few TGTGCCAGCAGCTTCCGGGGCTACGAGCAGTACTTC CASSFRGYEQYF
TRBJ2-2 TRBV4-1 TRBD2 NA TGCGCCAGCAGCCACCCGGGACTAGCGGGATCCGGGGAGCTGTTTTTT CASSHPGLAGSGELFF
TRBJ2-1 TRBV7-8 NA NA TGTGCCAGCAGCTTCTCAGGGAATGAGCAGTTCTTC CASSFSGNEQFF
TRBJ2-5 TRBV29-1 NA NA TGCAGCGTCAGCCTCGACGTGGAGACCCAGTACTTC CSVSLDVETQYF
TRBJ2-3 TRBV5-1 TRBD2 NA TGCGCCAGCAGCCTGGGACTAGCGGGATTTACAGATACGCAGTATTTT CASSLGLAGFTDTQYF
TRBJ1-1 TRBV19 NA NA TGTGCCAGTAGGAGACAGGAAGGGACTGAAGCTTTCTTT CASRRQEGTEAFF
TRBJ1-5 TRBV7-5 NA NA TGTGCCAGAAGCTTAGACAGGTCCTACAATCAGCCCCAGCATTTT CARSLDRSYNQPQHF
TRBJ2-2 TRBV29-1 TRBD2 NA TGCAGCGTTGAGGGACTAGGTGTGACCGGGGAGCTGTTTTTT CSVEGLGVTGELFF
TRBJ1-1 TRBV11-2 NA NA TGTGCCAGCAGCTTTCGGGGGACGGGGACTGAAGCTTTCTTT CASSFRGTGTEAFF
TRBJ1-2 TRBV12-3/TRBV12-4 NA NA TGTGCCAGCAGTTTAGTGGCCCTCGGCTACACCTTC CASSLVALGYTF
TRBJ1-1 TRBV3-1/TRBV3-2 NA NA TGTGCCAGCAGCCAGGAAATACAGGGCCGGAACACTGAAGCTTTCTTT CASSQEIQGRNTEAFF
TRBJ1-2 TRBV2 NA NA TGTGCCAGCAGTCAGCGGCTGATCTATGGCTACACCTTC CASSQRLIYGYTF
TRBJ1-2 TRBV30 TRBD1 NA TGTGCCTCAACGGACAGGGCGGATGGCTACACCTTC CASTDRADGYTF
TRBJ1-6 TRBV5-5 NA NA TGTGCCAGCAGCTTGGTAGGTTTCAATTCACCCCTCCACTTT CASSLVGFNSPLHF
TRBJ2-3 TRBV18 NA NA TGTGCCAGCTCACGAGGGCGCGAGAGCACAGATACGCAGTATTTT CASSRGRESTDTQYF
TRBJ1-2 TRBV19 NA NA TGTGTCAGTAGTATAGGAGGGGATAGCACCTTC CVSSIGGDSTF
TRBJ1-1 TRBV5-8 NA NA TGTGCCAGCAGCCCTTGGGGGGGTAGGAACACTGAAGCTTTCTTT CASSPWGGRNTEAFF
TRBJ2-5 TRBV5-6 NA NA TGTGCCAGCAGCTTGTTCGGGGTCAGACAGACCCAGTACTTC CASSLFGVRQTQYF
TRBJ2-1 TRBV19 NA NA TGTGCCAGTAGTCCCCATCTAAGTAATGAGCAGTTCTTC CASSPHLSNEQFF
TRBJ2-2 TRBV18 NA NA TGTGCCAGCTCATCAACCCCCCCCGGGGAGCTGTTTTTT CASSSTPPGELFF
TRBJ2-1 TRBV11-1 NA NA TGTGCCAGCAGCTTAGAGTCTTTGCGATACAATGAGCAGTTCTTC CASSLESLRYNEQFF
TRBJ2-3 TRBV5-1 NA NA TGCGCCAGCAGCTTATCAGAGAGCACAGATACGCAGTATTTT CASSLSESTDTQYF
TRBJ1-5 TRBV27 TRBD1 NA TGTGCCAGCAGTAAAACCGGGACAGGGGGCTATCAGCCCCAGCATTTT CASSKTGTGGYQPQHF
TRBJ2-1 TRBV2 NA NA TGTGCCAGCAGGGAGGACACCCCACGGCTCTACAATGAGCAGTTCTTC CASREDTPRLYNEQFF
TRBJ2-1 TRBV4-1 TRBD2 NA TGCGCCAGCAGTCTGGCGCCACTAGCGATGGGAAATGAGCAGTTCTTC CASSLAPLAMGNEQFF